This paragraph covers one T cell receptor (beta chain) sequence. Its antigen is unknown. This sample is part of a study of T-cell reconstitution after alpha-beta-depleted transplantation in children. The V end was cut by 2 bases, the J end by 7 bases, with 9 bases between. CDR3 length: 14 amino acids. The germline CDR1 and CDR2 sequences are MNHEY and SVGEGT. The TCRbeta library incorporated unique molecular identifiers. MiXCR was run by TCRdb on the PCR reads, yielding one entry per CDR3 protein. The table has fewer than 550,000 distinct CDR3 sequences, about 17% seen once. Regarding the study as a whole: Some patients owed their high day-60 TCRbeta diversity to surviving recipient T cells and thymic progenitors. From newly produced T cells came most of the T-cell counts and diversity one year after transplant. Several hundred graft clones that had expanded were reportedly the source of alpha-beta T cells about two months after transplant.

The source material was PBMCs, mostly from graft donor cells, sampled 360 days after TCRalphabeta/CD19-depleted stem cell transplant. The sequence was collected from a boy in the first two years of life who had a stem cell transplant for Wiskott-Aldrich syndrome, so the T cells may come from the graft donor. The chain employs TRBV6-2 or TRBV6-3 and TRBJ1-6; TRBD1 might be the D (6 bases). CDR3 sequence reads: CASSYGQRNSPLHF. CDR3 DNA sequence: TGTGCCAGCAGTTACGGACAGAGAAATTCACCCCTCCACTTT.